Reported below is one TCR beta chain. This record belongs to a study of T cell responses to AZD1222 COVID-19 vaccine. CDR3 length: 13 residues. In germline, CDR1 is LNHDA, CDR2 SQIVND (reference sequence). Trimming at V came to 5 bases and at J to 10 bases, leaving 4 bases not matched to a gene. Clones were sequenced by immunoSEQ multiplex PCR, and TCRdb holds only the in-frame ones, with some missing. The data contain fewer than 150,000 clones, 86% of them singletons. The sample was peripheral blood, taken 28 days after the second AZD1222 dose. The TCR was taken from an adult who received the AZD1222 COVID-19 vaccine. V and J are TRBV19 and TRBJ2-1, with 11 bases fitting TRBD2. The CDR3 DNA reads as TGTGCCAGTAGTTCGGGACTAGCGGAGGAGCAGTTCTTC. Translated, it gives CASSSGLAEEQFF.